The 11 T cell receptor beta chains below come from one sample, sequenced in a study of T cells in localized non-small cell lung cancer. Assay used: immunoSEQ multiplex PCR; TCRdb lists only in-frame clones, some missing. The table records about 1,900 clones, about 23% of them present only once. This sample comprised normal lung tissue next to the tumor, obtained before any cancer treatment. The receptor source for this set is a female donor over 55 with stage II lung adenocarcinoma.

This clone was seen a handful of times. This chain joins TRBV11-3 and TRBJ1-6; the match to TRBD1 covers 10 bases. The CDR3 sequence is 15 residues long. Germline loops: CDR1 SGHNT, CDR2 YENEEA. V lost 7 bases and J lost 9; bases outside the gene matches: 9. The CDR3 nucleotides read TGTGCCAGCAACGTAGACCGGGACAGGGGTTCACCCCTCCACTTT. It yields the protein CASNVDRDRGSPLHF.

The rearrangement links TRBV6-8 to TRBJ2-7; a possible D gene is TRBD1 (5 bases). Germline CDR1 reads MNHGY; CDR2 reads SAAAGT. V shed 6 bases and J shed 0 bases, with 15 bases lying between them. The CDR3 totals 15 residues. The CDR3 is CASSLSPDSSYEQYF. The CDR3, as DNA: TGTGCCAGCAGCCTATCTCCCGACAGCTCCTACGAGCAGTACTTC.

In its sample, this clone ranks as large. The chain is built from TRBV6-8 and TRBJ2-3; the D call may be TRBD1 or TRBD2 (7 bases each). This CDR3 has 17 residues. Germline V gene sequence: CDR1 MNHGY, CDR2 SAAAGT. CDR3 sequence reads: CANSQGQGGGSTDTQYF. The CDR3 bases are TGTGCAAACTCACAGGGGCAGGGCGGGGGTAGCACAGATACGCAGTATTTT.

This clone appeared a single time. At one end the junction does not follow the germline gene, possibly because of a read error. The CDR3 loop is CASSPGGGPRGF. CDR3 DNA sequence: TGTGCCAGCAGCCCTGGCGGGGGCCCGCGGGGCTTC. This chain links TRBV14 with TRBJ1-2; possible D gene TRBD1, 6 bases. This CDR3 comprises 12 residues. Germline V CDR1 and CDR2: SGHDN, FVKESK.

V is TRBV5-1 and J is TRBJ1-6, with a possible D match to TRBD1 (5 bases). Trimming stripped 7 bases from V and 8 bases from J, with 19 bases between. This CDR3 contains 15 residues. The germline CDR1 and CDR2 sequences are SGHRS and YFSETQ. The CDR3 region is CASSMGLTLDSPLHF. CDR3 nucleotides: TGCGCCAGCTCCATGGGACTAACCCTGGATTCACCCCTCCACTTT.

This clone was seen a handful of times. The chain combines TRBV7-6 with TRBJ2-7, with 8 bases identical to TRBD1. V lost 8 bases to trimming and J lost 7 bases; unmatched junction nucleotides: 13. This CDR3 is built from 14 residues. Looked up from germline, CDR1 is SGHVS and CDR2 is FNYEAQ. CDR3: CASVLGQGFGEQYF. DNA for the CDR3: TGTGCCAGCGTTCTCGGACAGGGCTTTGGGGAGCAGTACTTC.

This clone was detected ten times or more. The rearrangement uses TRBV23-1 and TRBJ1-6; D gene ambiguous. TRBV23-1 is annotated as an ORF whose role is uncertain. The CDR3 covers 13 residues. V was pared by 6 bases and J by 4 bases, with 7 bases between. The CDR3 DNA follows: TGCGCCAGCAGGGATGGTTATAATTCACCCCTCCACTTT. As protein: CASRDGYNSPLHF.

The chain combines TRBV19 with TRBJ2-1; TRBD1 agrees at 8 bases. J gave up 0 bases and V 7 bases, and 14 bases lay outside the gene matches. The germline V gene encodes CDR1 LNHDA and CDR2 SQIVND (reference sequence). CDR3 length: 18 residues. CDR3 DNA: TGTGCCAGTAATCCGGGACAGGCTTTTTTTAGCTCCTACAATGAGCAGTTCTTC. Protein sequence: CASNPGQAFFSSYNEQFF. The whole variable domain, filled in from reference TRBV19 and TRBJ2-1, reads DGGITQSPKYLFRKEGQNVTLSCEQNLNHDAMYWYRQDPGQGLRLIYYSQIVNDFQKGDIAEGYSVSREKKESFPLTVTSAQKNPTAFYLCASNPGQAFFSSYNEQFFGPGTRLTVL.

This clone has only a few counts. The gene calls are TRBV11-3 and TRBJ1-2; D is perhaps TRBD1 (5 bases). V lost 3 bases and J 4 bases, leaving 18 bases between the germline ends. The CDR3 length is 16 residues. Germline V gene data show CDR1 as SGHNT and CDR2 as YENEEA. Here the CDR3 reads CASSLAWQGGVYGYTF. The CDR3 DNA reads TGTGCCAGCAGCTTGGCCTGGCAGGGAGGCGTCTATGGCTACACCTTC.

This clone qualifies as medium-sized (0.01 to 0.1%). The chain joins TRBV11-3 to TRBJ2-7; the D gene could be TRBD1 or TRBD2 (5 bases each). CDR3 length equals 16 residues. Germline loops: CDR1 SGHNT, CDR2 YENEEA. Deletions cut 5 bases from V and 0 bases from J, with 17 bases between. As DNA, the CDR3 is TGTGCCAGCAGCGCGAAGAAAGGGACCTTCTCCTACGAGCAGTACTTC. Translated: CASSAKKGTFSYEQYF.

This clone was picked up a small number of times. The chain couples TRBV19 to TRBJ2-1, with TRBD1 identical over 8 bases. This CDR3 comprises 14 residues. Trimming at V came to 5 bases and at J to 7 bases, leaving 7 bases not matched to a gene. Germline V gives CDR1 LNHDA, CDR2 SQIVND (reference sequence). The CDR3: CASSGQGRSNEQFF. CDR3 in DNA: TGTGCCAGTAGTGGACAGGGAAGGTCGAATGAGCAGTTCTTC.